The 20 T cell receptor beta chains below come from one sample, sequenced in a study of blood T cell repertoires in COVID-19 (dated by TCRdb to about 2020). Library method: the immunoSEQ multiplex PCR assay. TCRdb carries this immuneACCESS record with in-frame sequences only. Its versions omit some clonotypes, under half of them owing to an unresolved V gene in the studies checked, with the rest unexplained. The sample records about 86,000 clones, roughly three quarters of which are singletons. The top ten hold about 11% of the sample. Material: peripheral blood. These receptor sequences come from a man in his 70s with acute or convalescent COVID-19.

CDR3 in amino acids: CASRGTDNSNQPQHF. CDR3 nucleotides: TGTGCCAGCAGGGGGACAGACAATAGCAATCAGCCCCAGCATTTT. V and J are TRBV2 and TRBJ1-5, with 7 bases fitting TRBD1. Per germline, CDR1 SNHLY and CDR2 FYNNEI. Unmatched junction bases numbered 5, after V lost 6 bases and J lost 0 bases. This CDR3 region has 15 residues.

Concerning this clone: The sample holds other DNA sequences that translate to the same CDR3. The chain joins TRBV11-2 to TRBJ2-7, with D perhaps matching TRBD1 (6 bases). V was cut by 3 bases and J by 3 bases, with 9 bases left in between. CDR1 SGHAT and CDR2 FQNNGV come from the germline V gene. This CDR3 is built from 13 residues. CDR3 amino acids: CASSLGDIYEQYF. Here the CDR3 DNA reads TGTGCCAGCAGCTTGGGGGACATCTACGAGCAGTACTTC.

The CDR3, as DNA: TGTGCCAGCAGCCCACTAGACAGGCGGAACACTGAAGCTTTCTTT. Translation: CASSPLDRRNTEAFF. The chain combines TRBV7-8 with TRBJ1-1; D is possibly TRBD1 (6 bases). The germline V and J ends were trimmed by 5 bases and 1 base, with 14 bases remaining between them. Germline CDR1 SGHVS, CDR2 FQNEAQ. The CDR3 runs to 15 residues.

DNA for the CDR3: TGTGCCACCAGTGATTGGGACAGGGGCACAGATACGCAGTATTTT. Amino acids: CATSDWDRGTDTQYF. This sequence joins TRBV24-1 and TRBJ2-3; 9 nucleotides agree with TRBD1. The germline gives CDR1 KGHDR, CDR2 SFDVKD. The ends lost 2 bases at V and 1 base at J; junction bases unmatched: 0. The CDR3 totals 15 residues.

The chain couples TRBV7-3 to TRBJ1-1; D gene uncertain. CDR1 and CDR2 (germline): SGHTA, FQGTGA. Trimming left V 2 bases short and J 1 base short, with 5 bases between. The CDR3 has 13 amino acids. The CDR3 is CASSLRGNTEAFF. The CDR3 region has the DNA TGTGCCAGCAGCTTACGCGGGAACACTGAAGCTTTCTTT.

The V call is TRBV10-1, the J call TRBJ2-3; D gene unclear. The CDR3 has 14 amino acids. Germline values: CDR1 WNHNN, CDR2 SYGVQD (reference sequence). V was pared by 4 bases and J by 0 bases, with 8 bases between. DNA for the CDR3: TGCGCCAGCAGTGGAATGAGGAGCACAGATACGCAGTATTTT. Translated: CASSGMRSTDTQYF.

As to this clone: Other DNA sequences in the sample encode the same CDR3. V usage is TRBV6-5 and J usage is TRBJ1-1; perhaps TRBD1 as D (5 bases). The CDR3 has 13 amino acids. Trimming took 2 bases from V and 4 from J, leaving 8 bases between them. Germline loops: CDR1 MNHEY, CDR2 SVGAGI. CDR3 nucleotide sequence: TGTGCCAGCAGTTACCCCGGGGGCACTGAAGCTTTCTTT. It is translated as CASSYPGGTEAFF.

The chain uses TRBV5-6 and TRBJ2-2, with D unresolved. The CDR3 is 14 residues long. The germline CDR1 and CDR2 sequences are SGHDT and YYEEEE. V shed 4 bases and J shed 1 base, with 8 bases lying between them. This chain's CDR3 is CASSGTLNTGELFF. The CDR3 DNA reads TGTGCCAGCAGCGGTACATTGAACACCGGGGAGCTGTTTTTT.

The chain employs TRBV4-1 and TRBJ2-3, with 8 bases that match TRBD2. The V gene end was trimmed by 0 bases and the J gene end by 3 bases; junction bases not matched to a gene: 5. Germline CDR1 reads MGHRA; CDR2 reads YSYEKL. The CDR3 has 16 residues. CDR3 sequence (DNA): TGCGCCAGCAGCCAAGAAGCGGGGGCCAGGACAGATACGCAGTATTTT. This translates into CASSQEAGARTDTQYF.

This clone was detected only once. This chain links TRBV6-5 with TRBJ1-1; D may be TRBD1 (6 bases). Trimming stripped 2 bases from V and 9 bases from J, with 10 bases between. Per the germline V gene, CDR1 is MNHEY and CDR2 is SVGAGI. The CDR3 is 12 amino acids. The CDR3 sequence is CASSYRGSKAFF. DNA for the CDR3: TGTGCCAGCAGTTACAGGGGGTCCAAAGCTTTCTTT.

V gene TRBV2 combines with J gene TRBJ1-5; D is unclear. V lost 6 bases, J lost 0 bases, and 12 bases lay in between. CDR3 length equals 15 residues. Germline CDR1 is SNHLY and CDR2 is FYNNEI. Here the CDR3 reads CASRRTQASNQPQHF. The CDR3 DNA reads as TGTGCCAGCAGACGAACCCAGGCTAGCAATCAGCCCCAGCATTTT.

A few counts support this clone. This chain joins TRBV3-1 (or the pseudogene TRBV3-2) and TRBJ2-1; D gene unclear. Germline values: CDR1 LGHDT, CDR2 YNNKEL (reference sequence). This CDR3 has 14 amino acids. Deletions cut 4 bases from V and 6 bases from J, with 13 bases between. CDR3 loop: CASSPQITVNEQFF. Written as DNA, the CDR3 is TGTGCCAGCAGCCCCCAAATCACGGTCAATGAGCAGTTCTTC.

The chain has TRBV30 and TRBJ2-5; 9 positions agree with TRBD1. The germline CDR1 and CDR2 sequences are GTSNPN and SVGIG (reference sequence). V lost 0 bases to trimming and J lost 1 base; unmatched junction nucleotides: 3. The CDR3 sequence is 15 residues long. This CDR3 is CAWSVGTGPQETQYF. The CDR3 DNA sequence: TGTGCCTGGAGTGTGGGGACAGGGCCCCAAGAGACCCAGTACTTC.

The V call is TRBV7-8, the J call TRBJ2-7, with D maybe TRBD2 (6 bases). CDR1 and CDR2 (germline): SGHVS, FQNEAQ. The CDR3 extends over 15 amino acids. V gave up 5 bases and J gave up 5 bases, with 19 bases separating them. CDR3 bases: TGTGCCAGCAGCCCGTCGGGGGTTCTCTTCGACGAGCAGTACGTC. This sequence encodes CASSPSGVLFDEQYV.

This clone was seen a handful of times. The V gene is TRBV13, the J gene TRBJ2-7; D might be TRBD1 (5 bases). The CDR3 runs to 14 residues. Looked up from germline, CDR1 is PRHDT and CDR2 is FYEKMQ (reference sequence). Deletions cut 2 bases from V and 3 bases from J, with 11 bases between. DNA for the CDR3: TGTGCCAGCAGCTTAAACCAGGGAAGCTACGAGCAGTACTTC. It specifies CASSLNQGSYEQYF.

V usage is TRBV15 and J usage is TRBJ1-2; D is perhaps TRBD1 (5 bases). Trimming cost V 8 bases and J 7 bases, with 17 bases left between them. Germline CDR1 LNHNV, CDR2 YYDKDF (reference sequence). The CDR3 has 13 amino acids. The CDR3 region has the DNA TGTGCCACCTCGGCAGGGAGGGTCGGTGGCTACACCTTC. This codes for CATSAGRVGGYTF.

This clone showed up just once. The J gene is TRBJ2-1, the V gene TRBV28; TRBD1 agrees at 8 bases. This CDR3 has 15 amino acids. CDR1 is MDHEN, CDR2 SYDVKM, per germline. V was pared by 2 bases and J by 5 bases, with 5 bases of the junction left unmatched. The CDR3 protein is CASSLPGGHHNEQFF. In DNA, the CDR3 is TGTGCCAGCAGTTTACCAGGGGGCCATCACAATGAGCAGTTCTTC.

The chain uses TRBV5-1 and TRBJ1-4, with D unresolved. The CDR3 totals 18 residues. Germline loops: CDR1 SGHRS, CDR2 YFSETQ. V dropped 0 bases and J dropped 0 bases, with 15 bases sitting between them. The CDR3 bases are TGCGCCAGCAGCTTGGGATTCCCGAGGGATGCAACTAATGAAAAACTGTTTTTT. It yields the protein CASSLGFPRDATNEKLFF.

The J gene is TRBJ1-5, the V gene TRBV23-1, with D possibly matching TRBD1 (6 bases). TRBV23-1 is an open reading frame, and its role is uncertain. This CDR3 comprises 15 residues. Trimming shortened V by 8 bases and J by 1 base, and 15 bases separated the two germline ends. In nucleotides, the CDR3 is TGCGCCAGCTTTCACAGGGAGGGAAGCAATCAGCCCCAGCATTTT. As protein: CASFHREGSNQPQHF.

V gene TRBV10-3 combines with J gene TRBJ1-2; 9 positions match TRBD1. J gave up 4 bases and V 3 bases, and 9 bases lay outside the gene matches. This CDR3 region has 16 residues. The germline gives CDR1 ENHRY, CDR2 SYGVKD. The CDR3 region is CAISDPGQGLGYGYTF. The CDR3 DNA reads TGTGCCATCAGTGATCCGGGACAGGGACTTGGCTATGGCTACACCTTC.